This T cell receptor beta chain was captured by sequencing in a study of post-analysis software for immune sequencing data. In the study overall: The disease courses spanned relapsing-remitting, secondary progressive and progressive-relapsing forms of multiple sclerosis. Study-level results: With F measure, samples from one preparation batch clustered together strongly. Normalized Chao1 diversity was significantly reduced in patients versus controls. TRBV segments more frequent in patients than in controls numbered five and included TRBV5-6, TRBV5-1 and TRBV20-1.

About this clonotype itself: Antigen specificity is unknown.

The CDR3 has 15 amino acids. Germline CDR1 SGHDN, CDR2 FVKESK. Tagging with unique molecular identifiers was a feature of the TCR beta cDNA libraries. TCRdb itself ran the PCR reads through MiXCR, one entry per CDR3 protein. The sample consists of some 700,000 distinct CDR3 sequences, around 60% of them appearing once. This receptor was obtained from a girl aged 2-10 years with multiple sclerosis. Material: blood. The genes are TRBV14 and TRBJ2-5; unclear D gene. The J call may be faulty, since TRBJ2-7 better matches the DNA end. The CDR3 reads CASSHGNLRHYEQYF. CDR3 sequence (DNA): TGTGCCAGCAGCCACGGTAACTTACGCCACTACGAGCAGTACTTC.